The clone carrying this T cell receptor beta chain is medium-sized by share. Its antigen is undetermined. TCRdb's copy holds only in-frame clones and misses some; the assay was immunoSEQ multiplex PCR. The sample includes fewer than 3,000 clones, none of them occurring once. These data come from a study of T cells after posttransplantation cyclophosphamide. Treatment was busulfan-fludarabine conditioning, a marrow graft, and cyclophosphamide on days +3 and +4. CDR1 is MDHEN and CDR2 is SYDVKM in the germline V gene. J gave up 4 bases and V 4 bases, and 2 bases lay outside the gene matches. This CDR3 has 14 residues. Study-wide results and limits: After PTCy, TRB diversity resembled that of CNI/methotrexate controls.

The chain links TRBV28 to TRBJ2-7, with 12 bases matching TRBD1. Sequencing was performed on PBMCs, taken 30 days after allogeneic stem cell transplant with posttransplant cyclophosphamide. This receptor was taken from a female patient aged 60 to 70 who received an allogeneic stem cell transplant from an unrelated donor, was CMV-positive, and had acute GVHD only. Some T cells may be supplied by the graft donor. In nucleotides, the CDR3 is TGTGCCAGCAGTTGGGGACAGGGGGCTTACGAGCAGTACTTC. Its translation is CASSWGQGAYEQYF.